This TCR beta chain was sequenced for a study of T cell changes during pregnancy in multiple sclerosis. Germline V gene lookup returns CDR1 WNHNN and CDR2 SYGVQD (reference sequence). The CDR3 loop spans 12 amino acids. J lost 13 bases, V lost 6 bases, and 6 bases had no gene match. Repertoires were generated with immunoSEQ multiplex PCR, while TCRdb's copy carries only in-frame clones and drops some. The data contain tens of thousands of clones, over 80% of them singletons. The rearrangement joins TRBV10-1 to TRBJ2-1; TRBD1 aligns across 10 bases. The sample taken for sequencing was peripheral blood. This receptor was taken from a female donor with multiple sclerosis, enrolled in a pregnancy study. CDR3: CASSTGTGAQFF. The CDR3 bases are TGCGCCAGCAGCACAGGGACAGGGGCACAGTTCTTC.